Each of the 22 T cell receptor beta chains below was sequenced from the same sample in a study of human T cells and chemical hapten exposure. Via MiXCR, TCRdb re-called the RACE reads, giving one row per CDR3 protein. The repertoire includes about 120,000 distinct CDR3 sequences, approximately 10% of them detected once, and approximately 2.5% sits in the top ten. As for time point: patch test 3, about 24 weeks after DPC sensitization. Treatment indicated: therapeutic diphenylcyclopropenone sensitization with weekly scalp DPC. The sample here was whole blood, taken in connection with sensitization to the hapten diphenylcyclopropenone (DPC). These receptor sequences come from a woman in her fifties or sixties with alopecia areata. Some clones in this sample may be carry-over from other donors' samples.

The chain carries TRBV28 and TRBJ2-7; TRBD1 matches 8 bases. The germline gives CDR1 MDHEN, CDR2 SYDVKM. This CDR3 is 14 amino acids long. Trimming cost V 6 bases and J 4 bases; bases outside gene matches: 8. CDR3 sequence reads: CASRPDRAEYEQYF. DNA of the CDR3: TGTGCCAGCAGGCCGGACAGGGCCGAGTACGAGCAGTACTTC.

There are many counts of this clonotype. The chain employs TRBV13 and TRBJ2-7; D gene unclear. Germline V gives CDR1 PRHDT, CDR2 FYEKMQ (reference sequence). Trimming stripped 2 bases from V and 2 bases from J, with 7 bases between. There are 13 residues in the CDR3. CDR3: CASSLSSPYEQYF. CDR3 nucleotide sequence: TGTGCCAGCAGCTTAAGTTCCCCCTACGAGCAGTACTTC.

This clonotype has at least ten counts. The chain has TRBV20-1 and TRBJ2-7, with D possibly TRBD1 on 7 matching bases. The CDR3 is made up of 13 amino acids. CDR1 is DFQATT and CDR2 is SNEGSKA in the germline V gene (reference sequence). Trimming shortened V by 6 bases and J by 2 bases, and 14 bases separated the two germline ends. CDR3 in DNA: TGCAGTGCCCTCCCAGGGGGGCCCTACGAGCAGTACTTC. Amino acids: CSALPGGPYEQYF.

This clonotype occurred many times. The rearrangement links TRBV6-2 or TRBV6-3 to TRBJ2-7, with D maybe TRBD2 (6 bases). The CDR3 has 15 amino acids. Germline V gives CDR1 MNHEY, CDR2 SVGEGT. V was clipped by 6 bases and J by 4 bases, with 19 bases between them. CDR3 region: CASSSQGVGGYEQYF. The CDR3 DNA reads as TGTGCCAGCAGCTCTCAGGGCGTCGGAGGGTACGAGCAGTACTTC.

This clonotype occurred many times. The CDR3 is CASSLAGDSYEQYF. CDR3 DNA: TGTGCCAGCAGCTTAGCTGGGGATTCCTACGAGCAGTACTTC. This chain uses TRBV11-1 with TRBJ2-7; D gene uncertain. There are 14 residues in the CDR3. Looked up from germline, CDR1 is SGHAT and CDR2 is FQDESV (reference sequence). Trimming cost V 0 bases and J 1 base, with 7 bases left between them.

This clonotype has at least ten counts. J is TRBJ1-1 and V is TRBV29-1; D unclear. Deletions cut 1 base from V and 0 bases from J, with 6 bases between. The CDR3 has 13 residues. Looked up from germline, CDR1 is SQVTM and CDR2 is ANQGSEA. CDR3 nucleotides: TGCAGCGTTGAAGTTCAATTGAACACTGAAGCTTTCTTT. It codes for CSVEVQLNTEAFF.

This clonotype turned up a few times. This chain uses TRBV11-2 with TRBJ2-3; D gene unclear. V lost 5 bases, J lost 1 base, and 13 bases lay in between. Germline lookup yields CDR1 SGHAT and CDR2 FQNNGV. The CDR3 contains 15 residues. CDR3 coding DNA: TGTGCCAGCAGCCGTTTGACAAGCGGCACAGATACGCAGTATTTT. Translation gives CASSRLTSGTDTQYF. The whole variable domain, remainder taken from reference TRBV11-2 and TRBJ2-3, is EAGVAQSPRYKIIEKRQSVAFWCNPISGHATLYWYQQILGQGPKLLIQFQNNGVVDDSQLPKDRFSAERLKGVDSTLKIQPAKLEDSAVYLCASSRLTSGTDTQYFGPGTRLTVL.

This clonotype was counted at least ten times. The genes are TRBV3-1 and TRBJ1-2; D may be TRBD1 (6 bases). Germline CDR1 is LGHDT and CDR2 is YNNKEL (reference sequence). The V end was cut by 2 bases, the J end by 7 bases, with 14 bases between. The CDR3 extends over 14 amino acids. CDR3 in DNA: TGTGCCAGCAGCCAAACCACAGGGTTCGCTGGCTACACCTTC. It specifies CASSQTTGFAGYTF.

The chain joins TRBV20-1 to TRBJ2-1; D gene ambiguous. V shed 3 bases and J shed 6 bases, with 9 bases lying between them. Germline CDR1 reads DFQATT; CDR2 reads SNEGSKA (reference sequence). This CDR3 spans 12 amino acids. The CDR3 here is CSARRLINEQFF. The DNA for the CDR3 is TGCAGTGCTAGGCGACTCATCAATGAGCAGTTCTTC.

This clonotype showed up just a few times. The chain combines TRBV6-5 with TRBJ1-4; TRBD1 agrees at 7 bases. Germline values: CDR1 MNHEY, CDR2 SVGAGI. Trimming took 6 bases from V and 9 from J; bases not matched to a gene: 4. The CDR3 is 12 amino acids. The CDR3 loop is CASRTQGQKLFF. The CDR3 bases are TGTGCCAGCAGGACACAGGGGCAAAAACTGTTTTTT.

The chain employs TRBV4-1 and TRBJ1-1; no firm D call. This CDR3 region has 14 residues. Germline CDR1 and CDR2: MGHRA and YSYEKL. V lost 0 bases and J lost 6, with 11 bases in between. The CDR3, as DNA: TGCGCCAGCAGCCAAGAGACGGGGTGGGCTGAAGCTTTCTTT. This encodes CASSQETGWAEAFF.

The rearrangement links TRBV7-2 to TRBJ1-1; weak D call: TRBD1 (6 bases). With 5 bases removed from V and 1 base from J, the gap between germline ends came to 8 bases. Germline CDR1 and CDR2: SGHTA and FQGNSA. This CDR3 is 13 amino acids long. In DNA form, the CDR3 reads TGTGCCAGCAGCCGGGACAAGAACACTGAAGCTTTCTTT. As protein: CASSRDKNTEAFF. The full variable domain, completed using reference TRBV7-2 and TRBJ1-1, is GAGVSQSPSNKVTEKGKDVELRCDPISGHTALYWYRQSLGQGLEFLIYFQGNSAPDKSGLPSDRFSAERTGGSVSTLTIQRTQQEDSAVYLCASSRDKNTEAFFGQGTRLTVV.

The rearrangement links TRBV12-3 or TRBV12-4 to TRBJ1-4; D is undetermined. Trimming took 0 bases from V and 0 from J, leaving 8 bases between them. The CDR3 runs 16 residues. CDR3 bases: TGTGCCAGCAGTTTAGCGGTCCTAGCAACTAATGAAAAACTGTTTTTT. It yields the protein CASSLAVLATNEKLFF.

The chain recombines TRBV5-1 with TRBJ2-3; D is perhaps TRBD2 (5 bases). Looked up from germline, CDR1 is SGHRS and CDR2 is YFSETQ. V was pared by 4 bases and J by 5 bases, with 5 bases between. This CDR3 comprises 11 residues. CDR3 bases: TGCGCCAGCAGCGAGGGAGATACGCAGTATTTT. It yields the protein CASSEGDTQYF.

This clonotype was counted between two and nine times. V is TRBV18 and J is TRBJ1-3; 7 positions match TRBD1. The V segment lost 3 bases and the J segment 0 bases; nucleotides outside the gene matches: 11. Germline CDR1 KGHSH, CDR2 LQKENI. The CDR3 sequence is 18 residues long. The CDR3 is CASSPIQKDRFSGNTIYF. The CDR3 coding sequence is TGTGCCAGCTCACCGATCCAAAAGGACAGGTTCTCTGGAAACACCATATATTTT.

The V and J genes are TRBV7-2 and TRBJ2-1; 10 bases align to TRBD2. With 3 bases clipped from V and 3 bases from J, the junction kept 5 bases outside the gene matches. From germline, CDR1 is SGHTA and CDR2 FQGNSA. The CDR3 is 16 residues long. CDR3 amino acids: CASSLSGRGFYNEQFF. The CDR3 DNA reads as TGTGCCAGCAGCTTGAGCGGGAGGGGGTTCTACAATGAGCAGTTCTTC.

At least ten counts were recorded for this clonotype. V and J are TRBV7-9 and TRBJ1-1, with D possibly being TRBD1 (6 bases). Germline V gives CDR1 SEHNR, CDR2 FQNEAQ (reference sequence). The CDR3 contains 15 residues. The V end was cut by 5 bases, the J end by 1 base, with 14 bases between. DNA for the CDR3: TGTGCCAGCAGCATACAGGGTTTGGGGAACACTGAAGCTTTCTTT. It is translated as CASSIQGLGNTEAFF.

V usage is TRBV29-1 and J usage is TRBJ1-1, with no clear D. Trimming removed 1 base at V and 7 bases at J, with 7 bases between. The CDR3 runs 11 residues. Per the germline V gene, CDR1 is SQVTM and CDR2 is ANQGSEA. In nucleotides, the CDR3 is TGCAGCGTTGAAGTAGGACTTGAAGCTTTCTTT. Translation gives CSVEVGLEAFF.

The chain joins TRBV25-1 to TRBJ1-5; 10 bases are a match to TRBD1. J gave up 4 bases and V 4 bases, and 7 bases lay outside the gene matches. The CDR3 runs 16 residues. Germline assignment: CDR1 MGHDK and CDR2 SYGVNS. The chain's CDR3 is CASSATGGPPNQPQHF. The CDR3 DNA reads as TGTGCCAGCAGTGCGACAGGGGGCCCCCCTAATCAGCCCCAGCATTTT.

J is TRBJ2-3 and V is TRBV14; D may be TRBD2 (6 bases). The germline V and J ends were trimmed by 5 bases and 6 bases, with 15 bases remaining between them. CDR1 is SGHDN and CDR2 is FVKESK in the germline V gene. The CDR3 contains 14 residues. CDR3 nucleotides: TGTGCCAGCAGCGCTCAGGAGCGGGTGGATACGCAGTATTTT. Its protein product is CASSAQERVDTQYF.

Ten or more counts support this clonotype. The chain is built from TRBV27 and TRBJ1-2; TRBD1 is a possible D gene (6 bases). The germline CDR1 and CDR2 sequences are MNHEY and SMNVEV (reference sequence). The CDR3 has 17 residues. The V gene lost 0 bases and the J gene lost 5 bases, with 19 bases spanning the gap. This CDR3 is CASSLSAGGLGVYGYTF. The CDR3 nucleotides are TGTGCCAGCAGTTTATCGGCCGGGGGCCTAGGTGTGTATGGCTACACCTTC.

J is TRBJ1-6 and V is TRBV6-1, with D perhaps matching TRBD1 (5 bases). Germline V CDR1 and CDR2: MNHNS, SASEGT. Trimming took off 0 bases at V and 3 bases at J, with 9 bases between the two ends. CDR3 length equals 16 residues. CDR3 DNA sequence: TGTGCCAGCAGTGAAGCATCAGGGAACTATAATTCACCCCTCCACTTT. Protein: CASSEASGNYNSPLHF.